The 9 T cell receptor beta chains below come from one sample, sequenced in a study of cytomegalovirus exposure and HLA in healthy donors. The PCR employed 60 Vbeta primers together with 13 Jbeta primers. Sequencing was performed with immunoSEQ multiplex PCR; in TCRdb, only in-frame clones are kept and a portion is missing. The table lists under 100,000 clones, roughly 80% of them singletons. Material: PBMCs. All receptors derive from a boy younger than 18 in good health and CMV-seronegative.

The chain's CDR3 is CASRTGQGRAYEQYF. CDR3 nucleotide sequence: TGTGCCAGCAGAACCGGACAGGGGAGGGCCTACGAGCAGTACTTC. J is TRBJ2-7 and V is TRBV6-5, with 9 bases lining up with TRBD1. The germline gives CDR1 MNHEY, CDR2 SVGAGI. The ends lost 6 bases at V and 2 bases at J; junction bases unmatched: 8. CDR3 length equals 15 residues.

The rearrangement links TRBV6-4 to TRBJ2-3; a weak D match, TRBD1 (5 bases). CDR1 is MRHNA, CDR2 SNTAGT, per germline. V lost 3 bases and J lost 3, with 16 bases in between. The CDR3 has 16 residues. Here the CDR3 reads CASSELARDETDTQYF. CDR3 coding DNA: TGTGCCAGCAGTGAGTTGGCCAGGGATGAGACAGATACGCAGTATTTT.

The CDR3 DNA reads TGTGCCAGCAGTTACCCGAGGGTAAAGGGCTCCATGGAGGACTTGAGGGAAAAACTGTTTTTT. Amino acid sequence: CASSYPRVKGSMEDLREKLFF. This sequence joins TRBV6-7 and TRBJ1-4; D unclear. TRBV6-7 is filed as an ORF, its function uncertain. V lost 2 bases to trimming and J lost 8 bases, with 33 bases between them. The CDR3 length is 21 residues.

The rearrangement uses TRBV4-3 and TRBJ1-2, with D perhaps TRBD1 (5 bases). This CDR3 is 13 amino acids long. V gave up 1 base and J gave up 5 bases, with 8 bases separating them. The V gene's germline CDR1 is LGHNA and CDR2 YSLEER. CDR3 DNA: TGCGCCAGCAGCCAAGTCGGGGGATATGGCTACACCTTC. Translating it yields CASSQVGGYGYTF.

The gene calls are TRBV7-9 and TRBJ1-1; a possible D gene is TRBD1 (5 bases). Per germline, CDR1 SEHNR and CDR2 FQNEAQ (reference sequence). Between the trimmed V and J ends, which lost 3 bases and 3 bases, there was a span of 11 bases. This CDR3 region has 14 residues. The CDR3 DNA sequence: TGTGCCAGCAGCTTCGGGGGAAAGGACACTGAAGCTTTCTTT. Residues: CASSFGGKDTEAFF. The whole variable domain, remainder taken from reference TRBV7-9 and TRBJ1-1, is DTGVSQNPRHKITKRGQNVTFRCDPISEHNRLYWYRQTLGQGPEFLTYFQNEAQLEKSRLLSDRFSAERPKGSFSTLEIQRTEQGDSAMYLCASSFGGKDTEAFFGQGTRLTVV.

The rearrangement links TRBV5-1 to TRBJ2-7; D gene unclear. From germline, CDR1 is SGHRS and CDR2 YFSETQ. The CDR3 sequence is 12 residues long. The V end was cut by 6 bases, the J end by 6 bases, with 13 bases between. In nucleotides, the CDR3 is TGCGCCAGCAAAGGAGACGATTCCGAGCAGTACTTC. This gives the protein CASKGDDSEQYF.

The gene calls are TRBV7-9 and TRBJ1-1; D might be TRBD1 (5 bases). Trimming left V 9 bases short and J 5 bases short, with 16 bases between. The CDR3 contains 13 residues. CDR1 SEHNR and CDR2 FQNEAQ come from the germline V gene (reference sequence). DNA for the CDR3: TGTGCCAGTCGGGTCGGGGGTGGAACTGAAGCTTTCTTT. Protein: CASRVGGGTEAFF.

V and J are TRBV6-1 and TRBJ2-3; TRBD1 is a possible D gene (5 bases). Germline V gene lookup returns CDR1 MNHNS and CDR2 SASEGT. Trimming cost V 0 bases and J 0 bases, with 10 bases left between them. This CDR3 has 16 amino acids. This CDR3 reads CASSEARATSTDTQYF. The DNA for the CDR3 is TGTGCCAGCAGTGAAGCCAGGGCAACTAGCACAGATACGCAGTATTTT.

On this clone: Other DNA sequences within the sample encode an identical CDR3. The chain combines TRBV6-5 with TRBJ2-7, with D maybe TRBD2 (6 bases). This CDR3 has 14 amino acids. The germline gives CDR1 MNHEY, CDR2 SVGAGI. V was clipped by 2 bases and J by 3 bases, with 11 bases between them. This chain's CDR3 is CASSYGQGGYEQYF. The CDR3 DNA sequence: TGTGCCAGCAGTTACGGGCAGGGAGGCTACGAGCAGTACTTC.